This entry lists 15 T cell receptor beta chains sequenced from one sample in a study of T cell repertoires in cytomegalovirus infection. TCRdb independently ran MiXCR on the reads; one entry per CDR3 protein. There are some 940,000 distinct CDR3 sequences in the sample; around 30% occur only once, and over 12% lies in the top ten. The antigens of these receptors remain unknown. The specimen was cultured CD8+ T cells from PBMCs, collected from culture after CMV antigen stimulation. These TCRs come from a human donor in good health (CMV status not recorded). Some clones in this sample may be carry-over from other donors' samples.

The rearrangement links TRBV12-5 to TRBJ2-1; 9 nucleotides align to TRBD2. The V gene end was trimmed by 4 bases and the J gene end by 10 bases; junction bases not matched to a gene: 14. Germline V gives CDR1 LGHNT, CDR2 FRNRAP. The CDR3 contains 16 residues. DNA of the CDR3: TGTGCTAGTGGTTCGCCCGGCGGGGGGGCTTATGACGAGCAGTTCTTC. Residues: CASGSPGGGAYDEQFF.

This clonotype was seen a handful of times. CDR3 amino acids: CASSPFEFQPQHF. In nucleotides, the CDR3 is TGTGCCAGCAGTCCCTTTGAGTTTCAGCCCCAGCATTTT. The chain links TRBV6-6 to TRBJ1-5; D is unresolved. This CDR3 region has 13 residues. Trimming took off 5 bases at V and 6 bases at J, with 11 bases between the two ends. CDR1 is MNHNY and CDR2 is SVGAGI in the germline V gene (reference sequence).

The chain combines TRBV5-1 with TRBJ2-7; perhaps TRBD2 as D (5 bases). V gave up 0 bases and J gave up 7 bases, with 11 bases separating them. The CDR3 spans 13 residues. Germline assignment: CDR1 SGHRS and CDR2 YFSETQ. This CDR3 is CASSLDPGDEQYF. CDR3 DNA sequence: TGCGCCAGCAGCTTGGATCCCGGGGATGAGCAGTACTTC.

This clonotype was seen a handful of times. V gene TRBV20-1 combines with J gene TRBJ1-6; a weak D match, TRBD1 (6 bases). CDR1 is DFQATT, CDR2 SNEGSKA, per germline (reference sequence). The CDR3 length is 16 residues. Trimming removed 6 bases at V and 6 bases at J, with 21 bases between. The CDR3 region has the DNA TGCAGTGCCCACCCGGCGAGGGGGGGGTCTAATTCACCCCTCCACTTT. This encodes CSAHPARGGSNSPLHF.

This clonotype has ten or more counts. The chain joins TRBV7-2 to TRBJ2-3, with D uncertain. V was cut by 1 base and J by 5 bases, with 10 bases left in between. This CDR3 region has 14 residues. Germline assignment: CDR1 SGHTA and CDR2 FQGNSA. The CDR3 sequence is CASSLGEMGDTQYF. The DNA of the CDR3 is TGTGCCAGCAGCTTAGGTGAAATGGGAGATACGCAGTATTTT.

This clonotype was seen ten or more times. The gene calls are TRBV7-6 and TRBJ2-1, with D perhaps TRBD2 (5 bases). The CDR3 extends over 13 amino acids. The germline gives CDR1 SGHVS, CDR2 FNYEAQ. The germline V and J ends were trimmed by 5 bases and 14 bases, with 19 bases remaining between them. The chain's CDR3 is CASSPNGVPTEFF. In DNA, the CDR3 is TGTGCCAGCAGCCCAAACGGGGTTCCGACCGAGTTCTTC.

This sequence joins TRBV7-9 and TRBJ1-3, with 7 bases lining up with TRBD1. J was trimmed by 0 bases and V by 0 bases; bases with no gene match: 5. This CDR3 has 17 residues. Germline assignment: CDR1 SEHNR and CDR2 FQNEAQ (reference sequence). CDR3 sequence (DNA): TGTGCCAGCAGCTTAGCCTACAGGGGACCCTCTGGAAACACCATATATTTT. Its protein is CASSLAYRGPSGNTIYF.

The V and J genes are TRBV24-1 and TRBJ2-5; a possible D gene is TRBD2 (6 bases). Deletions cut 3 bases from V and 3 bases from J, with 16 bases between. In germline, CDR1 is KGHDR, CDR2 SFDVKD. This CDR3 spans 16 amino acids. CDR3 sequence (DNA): TGTGCCACCAGTGATGCGGGGTGGGTCTGGAAAGAGACCCAGTACTTC. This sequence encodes CATSDAGWVWKETQYF.

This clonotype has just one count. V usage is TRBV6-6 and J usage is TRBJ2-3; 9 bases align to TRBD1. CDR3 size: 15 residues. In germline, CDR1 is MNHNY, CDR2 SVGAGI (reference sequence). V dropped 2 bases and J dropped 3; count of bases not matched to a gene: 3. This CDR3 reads CASSYRDRATDTQYF. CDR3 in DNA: TGTGCCAGCAGTTACCGGGACAGGGCGACAGATACGCAGTATTTT.

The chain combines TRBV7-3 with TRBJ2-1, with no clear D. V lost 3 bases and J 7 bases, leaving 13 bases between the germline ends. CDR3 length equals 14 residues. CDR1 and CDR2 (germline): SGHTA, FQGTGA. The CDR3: CASSLDFTENEQFF. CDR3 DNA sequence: TGTGCCAGCAGCTTGGATTTTACGGAAAATGAGCAGTTCTTC.

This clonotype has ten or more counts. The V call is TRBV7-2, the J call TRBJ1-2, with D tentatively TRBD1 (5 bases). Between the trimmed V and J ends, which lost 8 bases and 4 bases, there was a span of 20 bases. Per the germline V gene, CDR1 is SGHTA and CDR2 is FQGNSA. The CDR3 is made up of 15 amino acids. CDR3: CASASLEGPVYGYTF. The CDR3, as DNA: TGTGCCAGCGCATCCCTAGAGGGGCCCGTCTATGGCTACACCTTC.

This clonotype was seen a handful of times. DNA of the CDR3: TGCAGTGCAACCCGTGGGGACAGGATAAATGAGCAGTTCTTC. Residues: CSATRGDRINEQFF. The rearrangement links TRBV20-1 to TRBJ2-1; TRBD1 matches at 8 bases. The CDR3 runs 14 residues. V trimming: 6 bases; J trimming: 7 bases; junction bases outside the gene matches: 11. Per germline, CDR1 DFQATT and CDR2 SNEGSKA (reference sequence).

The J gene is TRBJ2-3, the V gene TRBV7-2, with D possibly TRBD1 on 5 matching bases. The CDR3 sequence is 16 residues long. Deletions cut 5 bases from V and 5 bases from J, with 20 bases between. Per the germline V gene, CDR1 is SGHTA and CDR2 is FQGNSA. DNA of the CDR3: TGTGCCAGCAGCCCCCGACAGAGAAACGGGCAAGATACGCAGTATTTT. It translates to CASSPRQRNGQDTQYF.

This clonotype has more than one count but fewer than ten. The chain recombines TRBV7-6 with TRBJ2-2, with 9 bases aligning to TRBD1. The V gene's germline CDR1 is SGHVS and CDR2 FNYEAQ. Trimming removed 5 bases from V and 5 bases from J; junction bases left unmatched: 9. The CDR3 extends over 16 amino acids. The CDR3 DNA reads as TGTGCCAGCAGCGCGGCCTGGACAGGGGTTACCGGGGAGCTGTTTTTT. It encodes CASSAAWTGVTGELFF.

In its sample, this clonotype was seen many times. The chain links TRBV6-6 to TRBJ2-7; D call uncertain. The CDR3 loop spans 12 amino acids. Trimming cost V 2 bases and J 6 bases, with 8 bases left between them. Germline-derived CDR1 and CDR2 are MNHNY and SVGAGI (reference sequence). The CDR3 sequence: CASSYGPSEQYF. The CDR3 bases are TGTGCCAGCAGTTACGGTCCCTCCGAGCAGTACTTC.